These 25 T cell receptor beta chains share one sample of origin, sequenced in a study of beta chain features in type 1 diabetes. Investigators reverse transcribed all isolated RNA, so they sequenced expressed TCRB transcripts. Repertoires were generated with immunoSEQ multiplex PCR, while TCRdb's copy carries only in-frame clones and drops some. The sample has approximately 300,000 clones; approximately 11% are singletons. Sequencing was carried out using naive CD4+ T cells from blood. The receptor set was obtained from a woman aged 25 to 39 in good health.

The J gene is TRBJ2-5, the V gene TRBV14; D is possibly TRBD2 (5 bases). The germline V gene encodes CDR1 SGHDN and CDR2 FVKESK. V gave up 2 bases and J gave up 7 bases, with 8 bases separating them. The CDR3 contains 12 residues. CDR3 nucleotide sequence: TGTGCCAGCAGCCAACCGGCGGGGACCCAGTACTTC. Translation gives CASSQPAGTQYF.

This clone has more than one count but fewer than ten. This rearrangement joins TRBV5-1 to TRBJ1-1; D is perhaps TRBD1 (6 bases). V dropped 2 bases and J dropped 9 bases, with 14 bases sitting between them. The CDR3 extends over 13 amino acids. In germline, CDR1 is SGHRS, CDR2 YFSETQ. This CDR3 is CASSLMFGQQAFF. The CDR3 DNA follows: TGCGCCAGCAGCTTAATGTTCGGACAGCAAGCTTTCTTT.

The chain recombines TRBV29-1 with TRBJ2-3, with 9 bases that match TRBD1. CDR1 SQVTM and CDR2 ANQGSEA come from the germline V gene. The CDR3 contains 14 residues. V trimming: 6 bases; J trimming: 5 bases; junction bases outside the gene matches: 9. The DNA for the CDR3 is TGCAGCGTGGGACAGGGTTGGGGGATAGATACGCAGTATTTT. It codes for CSVGQGWGIDTQYF.

This clone turned up a few times. The chain combines TRBV7-9 with TRBJ2-7; tentative D call: TRBD1 (6 bases). The germline V and J ends were trimmed by 5 bases and 0 bases, with 17 bases remaining between them. Per the germline V gene, CDR1 is SEHNR and CDR2 is FQNEAQ (reference sequence). The CDR3 is 16 amino acids. The CDR3 reads CASSDPRTEDSYEQYF. For the CDR3, the DNA is TGTGCCAGCAGCGACCCCCGGACAGAAGACTCCTACGAGCAGTACTTC.

This clone was observed a handful of times. The V and J genes are TRBV4-2 and TRBJ1-3; tentatively, D is TRBD1 (6 bases). CDR1 and CDR2 (germline): LGHNA, YNFKEQ. V lost 1 base, J lost 0 bases, and 13 bases lay in between. This CDR3 is built from 17 residues. As DNA, the CDR3 is TGTGCCAGCAGCCAAGGGCCTACAGGGAACTCTGGAAACACCATATATTTT. This translates into CASSQGPTGNSGNTIYF.

V usage is TRBV7-9 and J usage is TRBJ1-2, with D uncertain. The CDR3 extends over 12 amino acids. The V end lost 5 bases, the J end lost 4 bases, and 8 bases lay between the germline ends. Looked up from germline, CDR1 is SEHNR and CDR2 is FQNEAQ (reference sequence). Written as DNA, the CDR3 is TGTGCCAGCAGCCCCCGCAGCTATGGCTACACCTTC. Amino acids: CASSPRSYGYTF.

This sequence joins TRBV7-2 and TRBJ2-7, with D maybe TRBD1 (5 bases). CDR1 and CDR2 (germline): SGHTA, FQGNSA. The CDR3 is 14 residues long. V was pared by 4 bases and J by 3 bases, with 13 bases between. CDR3 loop: CASSSMGRGYEQYF. The CDR3 nucleotides are TGTGCCAGCAGCTCAATGGGTAGGGGCTACGAGCAGTACTTC.

The rearrangement uses TRBV28 and TRBJ1-2, with no clear D. CDR3 size: 13 residues. Trimming left V 7 bases short and J 4 bases short, with 13 bases between. CDR1 and CDR2 from the germline V gene are MDHEN and SYDVKM. Here the CDR3 reads CASNPDTRYGYTF. DNA for the CDR3: TGTGCCAGCAATCCTGACACCCGCTATGGCTACACCTTC.

This clone was detected only a few times. This chain uses TRBV28 with TRBJ2-7; TRBD2 matches 7 bases. The CDR3 sequence is 14 residues long. The V and J ends lost 4 bases and 2 bases, in that order; junction bases with no gene match: 5. CDR1 MDHEN and CDR2 SYDVKM come from the germline V gene. The CDR3 loop is CASSSASGTYEQYF. In DNA, the CDR3 is TGTGCCAGCAGTTCCGCTAGCGGAACCTACGAGCAGTACTTC.

This clone was detected only a few times. The genes are TRBV14 and TRBJ2-7; 11 positions match TRBD2. The germline gives CDR1 SGHDN, CDR2 FVKESK. This CDR3 is built from 16 residues. V was pared by 1 base and J by 5 bases, with 7 bases of the junction left unmatched. The CDR3 here is CASSQVELAGVDEQYF. The CDR3 DNA reads as TGTGCCAGCAGCCAAGTGGAACTAGCGGGAGTTGACGAGCAGTACTTC.

The chain links TRBV4-3 to TRBJ2-3; no firm D call. Trimming removed 0 bases from V and 3 bases from J, with 7 bases in between. Per germline, CDR1 LGHNA and CDR2 YSLEER. The CDR3 has 14 amino acids. The CDR3 nucleotides are TGCGCCAGCAGCCAAGATGCCACTACAGATACGCAGTATTTT. This sequence encodes CASSQDATTDTQYF.

The table lists this clone with a few counts. The chain recombines TRBV19 with TRBJ1-1; 7 bases align to TRBD1. In germline, CDR1 is LNHDA, CDR2 SQIVND (reference sequence). V lost 6 bases and J lost 0; bases outside the gene matches: 10. The CDR3 loop spans 16 amino acids. This CDR3 reads CASREPGQPMNTEAFF. The CDR3 DNA reads as TGTGCCAGTAGGGAACCGGGACAGCCTATGAACACTGAAGCTTTCTTT.

This chain connects TRBV5-1 to TRBJ2-3; 9 bases line up with TRBD1. This CDR3 has 15 amino acids. The J segment lost 2 bases and the V segment lost 4 bases, leaving 5 bases of the junction unmatched. CDR1 and CDR2 (germline): SGHRS, YFSETQ. In DNA, the CDR3 is TGCGCCAGCAGCGCCCGGGACAGGGACACAGATACGCAGTATTTT. Amino acid sequence: CASSARDRDTDTQYF.

This clone has a handful of counts. This chain uses TRBV9 with TRBJ1-1; D may be TRBD1 (6 bases). The CDR3 has 14 residues. V dropped 0 bases and J dropped 6 bases, with 12 bases sitting between them. Looked up from germline, CDR1 is SGDLS and CDR2 is YYNGEE. DNA for the CDR3: TGTGCCAGCAGCGTAGGGGGGGGCGGGCCTGAAGCTTTCTTT. Protein: CASSVGGGGPEAFF.

The chain is built from TRBV4-2 and TRBJ1-3; D not certain. The ends were cut back, 0 bases at V and 6 bases at J, with 12 bases in the middle. This CDR3 has 15 amino acids. Germline V CDR1 and CDR2: LGHNA, YNFKEQ. CDR3 coding DNA: TGTGCCAGCAGCCAAGATAGGAGGGTTGAAAACACCATATATTTT. It yields the protein CASSQDRRVENTIYF.

The table lists this clone with a few counts. The chain recombines TRBV29-1 with TRBJ2-4; the D is unclear. Deletions cut 1 base from V and 8 bases from J, with 12 bases between. CDR3 length equals 13 residues. CDR1 is SQVTM, CDR2 ANQGSEA, per germline. The CDR3 sequence is CSVEVSSEDIQYF. CDR3 DNA: TGCAGCGTTGAAGTCTCCTCCGAGGACATTCAGTACTTC.

V gene TRBV6-5 combines with J gene TRBJ1-4; 11 bases fit TRBD1. This CDR3 contains 16 residues. Germline assignment: CDR1 MNHEY and CDR2 SVGAGI. Trimming took 2 bases from V and 6 from J; bases not matched to a gene: 5. Here the CDR3 DNA reads TGTGCCAGCAGTTACACCTGGACAGGGGGCGATGAAAAACTGTTTTTT. Its protein product is CASSYTWTGGDEKLFF.

This clone has just a few counts. Here the CDR3 DNA reads TGCGCCAGCAGGGGCCCCCAAGGTGAAAAACTGTTTTTT. It codes for CASRGPQGEKLFF. This chain links TRBV5-1 with TRBJ1-4; no definite D call. V gave up 5 bases and J gave up 7 bases, with 12 bases separating them. The germline gives CDR1 SGHRS, CDR2 YFSETQ. The CDR3 is made up of 13 amino acids.

The table lists this clone with a few counts. The rearrangement joins TRBV20-1 to TRBJ1-1; 7 bases fit TRBD1. Losses at the gene ends were 6 bases for V and 10 bases for J; bases not matched to a gene: 8. The CDR3 is 11 residues long. CDR1 and CDR2 from the germline V gene are DFQATT and SNEGSKA (reference sequence). The CDR3 bases are TGCAGTGCCAGCGAGGGGGCCGCAGCTTTCTTT. Translation gives CSASEGAAAFF.

The chain carries TRBV4-2 and TRBJ2-1; 7 nucleotides agree with TRBD2. V lost 2 bases, J lost 12 bases, and 13 bases stayed unmatched. Looked up from germline, CDR1 is LGHNA and CDR2 is YNFKEQ. CDR3 length: 15 residues. The CDR3 region is CASSQKESGGSWQFF. For the CDR3, the DNA is TGTGCCAGCAGCCAAAAAGAATCGGGCGGGAGCTGGCAGTTCTTC.

This clone has only a few counts. The genes are TRBV29-1 and TRBJ2-2; 8 bases match TRBD1. CDR3 length: 16 amino acids. In germline, CDR1 is SQVTM, CDR2 ANQGSEA. Trimming cost V 0 bases and J 5 bases; bases outside gene matches: 8. CDR3 coding DNA: TGCAGCGTTGAAGATTCGGGGCAGGGGGCGACCGGGGAGCTGTTTTTT. Residues: CSVEDSGQGATGELFF.

The chain recombines TRBV7-2 with TRBJ2-1; 10 bases align to TRBD2. This CDR3 comprises 16 residues. V dropped 1 base and J dropped 4; count of bases not matched to a gene: 4. CDR1 SGHTA and CDR2 FQGNSA come from the germline V gene. The CDR3 loop is CASSLVLAGVYNEQFF. CDR3 DNA: TGTGCCAGCAGCTTAGTTCTAGCGGGAGTTTACAATGAGCAGTTCTTC.

This chain connects TRBV2 to TRBJ2-3; D unresolved. Germline CDR1 is SNHLY and CDR2 is FYNNEI. The CDR3 has 12 residues. The germline V and J ends were trimmed by 6 bases and 2 bases, with 6 bases remaining between them. The CDR3 region is CASRRDTDTQYF. CDR3 in DNA: TGTGCCAGCAGGAGAGACACAGATACGCAGTATTTT.

This clone has only a few counts. The chain links TRBV28 to TRBJ2-7; D remains unclear. The CDR3 has 12 residues. V was pared by 4 bases and J by 7 bases, with 11 bases between. Germline assignment: CDR1 MDHEN and CDR2 SYDVKM. The CDR3 nucleotides are TGTGCCAGCAGTTCGGGTGGCTTAGAGCAGTACTTC. Translation: CASSSGGLEQYF. The full variable domain, completed using reference TRBV28 and TRBJ2-7, is DVKVTQSSRYLVKRTGEKVFLECVQDMDHENMFWYRQDPGLGLRLIYFSYDVKMKEKGDIPEGYSVSREKKERFSLILESASTNQTSMYLCASSSGGLEQYFGPGTRLTVT.

This clone was detected a few times. The gene calls are TRBV5-4 and TRBJ2-1; 12 bases line up with TRBD2. Germline V gives CDR1 SGHNT, CDR2 YYREEE (reference sequence). J gave up 4 bases and V 4 bases, and 3 bases lay outside the gene matches. This CDR3 comprises 15 residues. As DNA, the CDR3 is TGTGCCAGCAGCCGGACTAGCGGGGCATACAATGAGCAGTTCTTC. It specifies CASSRTSGAYNEQFF.